The clone carrying this T cell receptor (beta chain) was recorded a few times. Each CDR3 protein gets one entry after TCRdb re-called the 5' RACE reads with MiXCR. The repertoire includes about 340,000 distinct CDR3 sequences, around 13% of them detected once, and 2.5% to 4% sits in the top ten. This record comes from a study of T cells after yellow fever vaccination. This CDR3 is 15 amino acids long. The sequencing used CD4+ T cells sorted from PBMCs, collected 15 days after the yellow fever booster vaccination. The chain has TRBV21-1 and TRBJ2-2. TRBV21-1 is deemed a pseudogene. The clonotype comes from a man aged 18 to 29 who received the YFV17D yellow fever vaccine. DNA of the CDR3: TGTGCCAGCAGCAACTTCTGGTTGGACACCGGGGAGCTGTTTTTT. The encoded protein is CASSNFWLDTGELFF.